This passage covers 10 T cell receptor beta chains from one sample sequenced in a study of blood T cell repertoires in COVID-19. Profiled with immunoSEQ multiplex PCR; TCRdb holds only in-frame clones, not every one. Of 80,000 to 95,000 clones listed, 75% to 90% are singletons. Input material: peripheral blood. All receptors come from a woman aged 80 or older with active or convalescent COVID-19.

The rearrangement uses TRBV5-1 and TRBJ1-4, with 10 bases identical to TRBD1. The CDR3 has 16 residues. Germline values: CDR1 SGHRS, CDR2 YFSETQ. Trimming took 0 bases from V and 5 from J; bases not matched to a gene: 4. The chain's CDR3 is CASSLASGQGNEKLFF. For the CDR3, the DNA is TGCGCCAGCAGCTTGGCCTCGGGACAGGGGAATGAAAAACTGTTTTTT.

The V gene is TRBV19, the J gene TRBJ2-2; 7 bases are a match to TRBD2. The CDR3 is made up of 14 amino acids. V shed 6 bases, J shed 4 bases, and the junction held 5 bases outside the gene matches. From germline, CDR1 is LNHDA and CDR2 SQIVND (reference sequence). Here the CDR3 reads CASRGTTPTGELFF. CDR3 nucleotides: TGTGCCAGTAGGGGGACTACCCCCACCGGGGAGCTGTTTTTT.

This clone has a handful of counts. As DNA, the CDR3 is TGTGCCAGCAGCTCTGACAGGACCAATTCACCCCTCCACTTT. Translating it yields CASSSDRTNSPLHF. The V gene is TRBV6-2 or TRBV6-3, the J gene TRBJ1-6, with D possibly being TRBD1 (6 bases). Per germline, CDR1 MNHEY and CDR2 SVGEGT. CDR3 length: 14 residues. Trimming took off 6 bases at V and 7 bases at J, with 13 bases between the two ends.

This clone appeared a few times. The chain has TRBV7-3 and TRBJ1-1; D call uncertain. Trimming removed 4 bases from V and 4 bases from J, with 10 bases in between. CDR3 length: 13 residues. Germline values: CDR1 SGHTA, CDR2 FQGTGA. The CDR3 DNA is TGTGCCAGCAGCTCCCCGGGGAGCACTGAAGCTTTCTTT. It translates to CASSSPGSTEAFF.

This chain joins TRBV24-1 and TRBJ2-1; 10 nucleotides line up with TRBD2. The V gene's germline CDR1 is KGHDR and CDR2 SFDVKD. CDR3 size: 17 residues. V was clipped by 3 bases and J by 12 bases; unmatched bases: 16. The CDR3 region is CATSDPSSGGLLGGQFF. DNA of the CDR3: TGTGCCACCAGTGATCCGTCTAGCGGGGGACTCTTAGGGGGGCAGTTCTTC.

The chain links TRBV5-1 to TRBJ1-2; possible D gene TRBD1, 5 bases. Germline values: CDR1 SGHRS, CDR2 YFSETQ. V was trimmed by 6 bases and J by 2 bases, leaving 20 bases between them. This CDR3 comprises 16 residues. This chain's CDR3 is CASNPQGPSANYGYTF. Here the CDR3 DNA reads TGCGCCAGCAACCCTCAGGGCCCCAGTGCCAACTATGGCTACACCTTC. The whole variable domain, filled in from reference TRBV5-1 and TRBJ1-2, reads KAGVTQTPRYLIKTRGQQVTLSCSPISGHRSVSWYQQTPGQGLQFLFEYFSETQRNKGNFPGRFSGRQFSNSRSEMNVSTLELGDSALYLCASNPQGPSANYGYTFGSGTRLTVV.

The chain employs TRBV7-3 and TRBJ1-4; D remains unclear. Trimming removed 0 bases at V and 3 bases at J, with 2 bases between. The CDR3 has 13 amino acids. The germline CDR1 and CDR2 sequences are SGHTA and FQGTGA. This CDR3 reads CASSLTSNEKLFF. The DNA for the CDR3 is TGTGCCAGCAGCTTAACCTCTAATGAAAAACTGTTTTTT.

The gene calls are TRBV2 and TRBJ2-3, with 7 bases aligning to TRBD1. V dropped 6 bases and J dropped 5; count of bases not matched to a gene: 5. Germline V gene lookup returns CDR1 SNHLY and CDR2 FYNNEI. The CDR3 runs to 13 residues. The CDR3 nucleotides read TGTGCCAGCAGCCGACAGGGCATAGATACGCAGTATTTT. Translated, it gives CASSRQGIDTQYF.

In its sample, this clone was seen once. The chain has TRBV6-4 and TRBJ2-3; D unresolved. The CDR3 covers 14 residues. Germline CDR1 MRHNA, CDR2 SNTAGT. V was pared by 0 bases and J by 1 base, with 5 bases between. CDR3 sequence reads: CASSDSAGTDTQYF. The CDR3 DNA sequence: TGTGCCAGCAGTGACTCGGCTGGCACAGATACGCAGTATTTT.

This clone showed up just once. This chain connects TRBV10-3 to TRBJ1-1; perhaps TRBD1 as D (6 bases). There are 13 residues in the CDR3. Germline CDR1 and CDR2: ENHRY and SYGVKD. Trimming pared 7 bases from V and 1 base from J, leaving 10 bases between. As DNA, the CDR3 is TGTGCCATCATCCCGACAGGGAACACTGAAGCTTTCTTT. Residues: CAIIPTGNTEAFF.